This TCR beta chain was recorded in a study of OX40 agonist ivuxolimab in advanced cancers. Concerning the study at large: Ivuxolimab was an agonistic, fully human IgG2 monoclonal antibody directed against OX40 (CD134), a costimulatory receptor. Intravenous ivuxolimab was administered to patients every 2 weeks at six dose levels: 0.01, 0.1, 0.3, 1.5, 3 and 10 mg/kg. Of the roughly 54 dose-escalation patients, hepatocellular carcinoma was present in around 20, melanoma in some 15, renal cell carcinoma in 9 and head and neck cancer in 9. A male proportion of roughly 80% and a mean age of approximately 60 years, ranging from about 23 to 90, were recorded for the dose-escalation cohort. Patients were allowed to have had prior anti-PD-1, anti-PD-L1 or anti-CTLA-4 therapy, and 40% of the dose-escalation patients had been treated with checkpoint inhibitors. Partial responses occurred in three dose-escalation patients, of whom one had hepatocellular carcinoma and two had cutaneous melanoma. The point of sequencing TCRbeta in the periphery was to test whether ivuxolimab changed TCR sequence diversity and drove clonal T-cell expansion. The paper describes the monotherapy dose-escalation part (N of about 52 patients) of the phase I trial of ivuxolimab.

The paper's findings and limits, for the study overall: Partial responders in the 0.1-3.0 mg/kg groups had among the lowest normalized peripheral clonal expansion, especially among CD8+ T cells. On average, CD8+ T cells showed more expanded clones than CD4+ T cells after ivuxolimab. At doses of 0.1 to 3.0 mg/kg, clonal expansion of both CD4+ and CD8+ blood T cells was observed from baseline to week 6. Low levels of normalized T-cell clonal expansion were also seen in some patients who did not respond. The antigen specificity of the peripheral T cells that underwent clonal expansion was not determined.

Note on this clone: The antigen it recognizes is unknown. No base quality information exists; no much larger clone differs at one position.

Patients with autoimmune disease history or receiving systemic immunosuppression were excluded from the trial. Peripheral blood for TCR sequencing was collected from all dose cohorts at baseline, on cycle 4 day 1, and on cycle 7 day 1. Samples were obtained from an open-label, multicenter, first-in-human phase I dose-escalation trial of ivuxolimab. Adults with locally advanced or metastatic head and neck squamous cell, hepatocellular, melanoma or renal cell carcinoma were enrolled in the trial. Before TCR sequencing, CD4+ T cells and CD8+ T cells from peripheral blood were sorted into separate populations. Per the germline V gene (reference sequence), MNHNY is the CDR1 and SVGAGI is the CDR2. Relative to germline, V is 2 bases shorter and J is 13 bases shorter, with 14 bases between their ends. The CDR3 spans 13 residues, from the cysteine through the phenylalanine. The retained sequence is limited to the CDR3, 39 bases, with the frame set at the first base.

Genomic DNA was isolated from the sorted cells so that the TCRbeta CDR3 region could be sequenced. The immunoSEQ Assay was used to sequence the TCRbeta CDR3 regions. TCRdb carries this immuneACCESS record with in-frame sequences only. Its versions omit some clonotypes, under half of them owing to an unresolved V gene in the studies checked, with the rest unexplained. The sample table lists 75,000 to 85,000 clones, roughly 84% of them with a count of one. Roughly 0.25% of the sample belongs to the ten largest clones. Here the chain combines TRBV6-6 and TRBJ2-2, and perhaps TRBD1 as D gene, on 6 matching bases. Source: CD4+ or CD8+ T cells sorted from blood, taken in a trial of the OX40 agonist ivuxolimab. The clonotype comes from an adult with an advanced solid tumor such as melanoma, head and neck, liver or kidney cancer. The DNA sequence follows: TGTGCCAGCAGTTACGAGACGAGGGGGTGGCTGTTTTTT. The translation is CASSYETRGWLFF.